The T cell receptor beta chain under discussion was sequenced for a study of control samples from healthy donors and cancer patients. Sequenced by immunoSEQ multiplex PCR; TCRdb stores in-frame clones only, minus some. The sample includes over 80,000 clones, about 79% of them seen just once. The V and J ends lost 4 bases and 1 base respectively, with 14 bases between them. Looked up from germline, CDR1 is SGHRS and CDR2 is YFSETQ. There are 15 residues in the CDR3. Input material: blood. V and J are TRBV5-1 and TRBJ1-1; a possible D gene is TRBD1 (5 bases). The TCR originated in a young woman in good health. CDR3 in amino acids: CASSENLQGNTEAFF. DNA for the CDR3: TGCGCCAGCAGCGAGAACCTCCAGGGGAACACTGAAGCTTTCTTT. Looking up the rest from reference TRBV5-1 and TRBJ1-1 gives the full variable domain: KAGVTQTPRYLIKTRGQQVTLSCSPISGHRSVSWYQQTPGQGLQFLFEYFSETQRNKGNFPGRFSGRQFSNSRSEMNVSTLELGDSALYLCASSENLQGNTEAFFGQGTRLTVV.